The rows below give T cell receptor beta chains drawn from one sample of a study of identical twins. TCRdb called the 5' RACE reads again in MiXCR, with one record for every CDR3 protein. The repertoire includes about 570,000 distinct CDR3 sequences, 9.6% of them detected once, and under 3.5% sits in the top ten. This sample was shared with a second study, whose subject was yellow fever vaccine responses in identical twins.

Sequenced: PBMCs. The source of these receptors is a woman aged 18-29 years in good health. Each CDR3 is given with its conserved first and last residue. A D gene is named only where the DNA matches it firmly. Part of the rows lack a size; the others show once, few, many or a class for expanded clones.

v_gene: TRBV23-1
j_gene: TRBJ2-7
d_gene: -
abundance: -
CDR3aa: CASSQEQGLGEQYF
CDR3nt: TGCGCCAGCAGTCAGGAACAGGGATTGGGGGAGCAGTACTTC

v_gene: TRBV7-2
j_gene: TRBJ2-1
d_gene: TRBD1
abundance: -
CDR3aa: CASSSALDRGNEQFF
CDR3nt: TGTGCCAGCAGCTCAGCCCTAGACAGGGGTAATGAGCAGTTCTTC

v_gene: TRBV20-1
j_gene: TRBJ1-1
d_gene: TRBD1
abundance: few
CDR3aa: CSARVQGGTEAFF
CDR3nt: TGCAGTGCTAGAGTACAGGGGGGAACTGAGGCTTTCTTT

v_gene: TRBV12-3/TRBV12-4
j_gene: TRBJ1-5
d_gene: TRBD1
abundance: -
CDR3aa: CASRPDRGGGNQPQHF
CDR3nt: TGTGCCAGCAGGCCTGACAGGGGCGGAGGCAATCAGCCCCAGCATTTT

v_gene: TRBV20-1
j_gene: TRBJ2-1
d_gene: TRBD2
abundance: many
CDR3aa: CSAAGLAGDGEQFF
CDR3nt: TGCAGTGCTGCGGGACTAGCGGGAGATGGTGAGCAGTTCTTC

v_gene: TRBV20-1
j_gene: TRBJ1-5
d_gene: TRBD1
abundance: few
CDR3aa: CSARDLGTGVDQPQHF
CDR3nt: TGCAGTGCTAGAGATCTTGGGACAGGGGTGGATCAGCCCCAGCATTTT

v_gene: TRBV4-2
j_gene: TRBJ2-2
d_gene: -
abundance: few
CDR3aa: CASSPRAGGNGELFF
CDR3nt: TGTGCCAGCAGCCCAAGGGCCGGCGGAAACGGGGAGCTGTTTTTT

v_gene: TRBV4-3
j_gene: TRBJ2-7
d_gene: -
abundance: many
CDR3aa: CASSPDRSAYEQYF
CDR3nt: TGCGCCAGCAGTCCTGACCGATCCGCCTACGAGCAGTACTTC

v_gene: TRBV29-1
j_gene: TRBJ2-5
d_gene: TRBD2
abundance: few
CDR3aa: CSVRGGPPVGETQYF
CDR3nt: TGCAGCGTCCGGGGGGGCCCTCCCGTCGGGGAGACCCAGTACTTC

v_gene: TRBV6-2/TRBV6-3
j_gene: TRBJ2-1
d_gene: TRBD2
abundance: few
CDR3aa: CASSDGLAGGHNEQFF
CDR3nt: TGTGCCAGCAGTGATGGACTAGCGGGGGGACACAATGAGCAGTTCTTC

v_gene: TRBV6-5
j_gene: TRBJ2-5
d_gene: -
abundance: few
CDR3aa: CATAEVGETQYF
CDR3nt: TGTGCCACAGCTGAGGTGGGAGAGACCCAGTACTTC